The 17 T cell receptor beta chains in this list originate from one sample, sequenced in a study of molecular identifiers for immune sequencing clone quantification. TCRdb fed the PCR reads into MiXCR, producing one record per CDR3 protein. Seen here are roughly 630,000 distinct CDR3 sequences, around 25% observed once, and the top ten hold 0.7% to 0.95%. Sequencing was carried out using naive CD8+ T cells from blood, with Jurkat cell RNA spiked in. Sample subset: FACS-sorted CD8+CD4-CCR7+CD45RA+ naive T cells. These receptors were collected from a human donor in good health. Some libraries in this study had Jurkat cell RNA spiked in.

The table lists this clonotype with many counts. This chain connects TRBV6-6 to TRBJ1-1, with 8 bases matching TRBD1. The CDR3 runs to 14 residues. The germline V gene has CDR1 MNHNY and CDR2 SVGAGI (reference sequence). V gave up 2 bases and J gave up 3 bases; unmatched junction bases: 2. The CDR3 DNA sequence: TGTGCCAGCAGTTACCCGACAGGGGACACTGAAGCTTTCTTT. Translation: CASSYPTGDTEAFF.

The chain recombines TRBV5-3 with TRBJ2-2, with TRBD2 matching over 16 bases. TRBV5-3 is marked as an open reading frame, function uncertain. J was trimmed by 6 bases and V by 8 bases; bases with no gene match: 7. The CDR3 contains 16 residues. CDR3 DNA sequence: TGTGCCAGCAGCGTGGGACTAGCGGGGGGGGCCGGGGAGCTGTTTTTT. Amino acid sequence: CASSVGLAGGAGELFF.

There are a few counts of this clonotype. The chain joins TRBV20-1 to TRBJ1-1; possible D gene TRBD1, 6 bases. Deletions cut 2 bases from V and 0 bases from J, with 16 bases between. CDR1 and CDR2 (germline): DFQATT, SNEGSKA (reference sequence). CDR3 length: 16 residues. CDR3 DNA: TGCAGTGCTAGACGGGTACAGGGTATGGTGAACACTGAAGCTTTCTTT. The encoded protein is CSARRVQGMVNTEAFF.

This clonotype was seen at least ten times. The chain joins TRBV7-9 to TRBJ2-6, with D perhaps matching TRBD1 (5 bases). This CDR3 is 20 amino acids long. CDR1 and CDR2 from the germline V gene are SEHNR and FQNEAQ (reference sequence). Trimming left V 5 bases short and J 0 bases short, with 23 bases between. CDR3 DNA: TGTGCCAGCAGCCCCGCTGGGGCAGGGCGATATCCCTCTGGGGCCAACGTCCTGACTTTC. This codes for CASSPAGAGRYPSGANVLTF.

This clonotype was seen once. A read error may account for a junction end that differs from germline. V and J are TRBV5-3 and TRBJ2-1; 10 bases line up with TRBD2. TRBV5-3 is designated an ORF whose function remains uncertain. The CDR3 runs 15 residues. The CDR3 nucleotides are TGTGCCAGCAGACCCGGGTTAGCGGGAGGCAATGAGCAGCTCTTC. It is translated as CASRPGLAGGNEQLF.

This clonotype occurred many times. Here the CDR3 DNA reads TGCGCCAGCAGCTCAGACCCTTTGACTAGCCGAGAAACAGATACGCAGTATTTT. Amino acids: CASSSDPLTSRETDTQYF. This rearrangement joins TRBV5-1 to TRBJ2-3, with 7 bases matching TRBD2. The CDR3 totals 18 residues. Germline V gene data show CDR1 as SGHRS and CDR2 as YFSETQ. The J segment lost 3 bases and the V segment lost 3 bases, leaving 16 bases of the junction unmatched.

This clonotype was seen more than once but under ten times. The chain links TRBV6-2 or TRBV6-3 to TRBJ2-7; TRBD2 is a possible D gene (5 bases). The germline V gene has CDR1 MNHEY and CDR2 SVGEGT. The CDR3 is made up of 12 amino acids. Trimming left V 8 bases short and J 4 bases short, with 12 bases between. Written as DNA, the CDR3 is TGTGCCAGCGGGGAGCTTGGGTACGAGCAGTACTTC. This translates into CASGELGYEQYF.

There are a few counts of this clonotype. This chain connects TRBV27 to TRBJ2-7; 8 nucleotides align to TRBD1. V shed 6 bases, J shed 4 bases, and the junction held 11 bases outside the gene matches. The CDR3 is 15 residues long. Germline V gene lookup returns CDR1 MNHEY and CDR2 SMNVEV (reference sequence). The chain's CDR3 is CASSPWTGIGYEQYF. The CDR3 DNA reads TGTGCCAGCAGCCCATGGACAGGGATTGGTTACGAGCAGTACTTC.

CDR3 amino acids: CASSLESWQRVLSYEQYF. The CDR3 DNA sequence: TGTGCCAGCAGCTTGGAGAGCTGGCAGCGGGTTCTTTCCTACGAGCAGTACTTC. This chain uses TRBV5-6 with TRBJ2-7; tentatively, D is TRBD2 (6 bases). Germline values: CDR1 SGHDT, CDR2 YYEEEE. The V gene lost 0 bases and the J gene lost 1 base, with 20 bases spanning the gap. The CDR3 loop spans 18 amino acids.

The chain links TRBV7-9 to TRBJ1-5; 7 positions agree with TRBD1. The V gene end was trimmed by 5 bases and the J gene end by 3 bases; junction bases not matched to a gene: 10. This CDR3 has 16 residues. Germline-derived CDR1 and CDR2 are SEHNR and FQNEAQ (reference sequence). CDR3 in DNA: TGTGCCAGCAGCCGTGAGACAGGGAGATCCAATCAGCCCCAGCATTTT. Residues: CASSRETGRSNQPQHF. Using reference TRBV7-9 and TRBJ1-5 for the parts outside the CDR3, the full variable domain is DTGVSQNPRHKITKRGQNVTFRCDPISEHNRLYWYRQTLGQGPEFLTYFQNEAQLEKSRLLSDRFSAERPKGSFSTLEIQRTEQGDSAMYLCASSRETGRSNQPQHFGDGTRLSIL.

In its sample, this clonotype was seen once. The chain couples TRBV20-1 to TRBJ1-3; no clear D gene. V dropped 0 bases and J dropped 1 base, with 16 bases sitting between them. This CDR3 region has 17 residues. Germline CDR1 is DFQATT and CDR2 is SNEGSKA (reference sequence). The CDR3 reads CSAREARTGRSGNTIYF. The CDR3 bases are TGCAGTGCTAGAGAGGCGCGGACGGGTCGGTCTGGAAACACCATATATTTT.

This clonotype was observed at least ten times. This chain links TRBV4-1 with TRBJ1-2; TRBD1 matches at 8 bases. CDR1 and CDR2 from the germline V gene are MGHRA and YSYEKL. J was trimmed by 5 bases and V by 0 bases; bases with no gene match: 2. The CDR3 has 14 amino acids. The CDR3 here is CASSQDTGGYGYTF. Here the CDR3 DNA reads TGCGCCAGCAGCCAAGATACAGGGGGATATGGCTACACCTTC.

About this clonotype itself: This may stem from a read error, because a much larger clone lies one nucleotide away. Without the conserved terminal phenylalanine or tryptophan, this CDR3 likely stems from a read error. The chain employs TRBV29-1 and TRBJ1-1; tentative D call: TRBD1 (5 bases). Between the trimmed V and J ends, which lost 6 bases and 7 bases, there was a span of 12 bases. CDR1 is SQVTM and CDR2 is ANQGSEA in the germline V gene. This CDR3 region has 11 residues. The CDR3 DNA is TGCAGCGTGCGGGGACGGGTTGAAGCTTTCTAT. Amino acid sequence: CSVRGRVEAFY.

A note on this clonotype: A read error is possible here, since a much larger clone lies one base away. The chain is built from TRBV29-1 and TRBJ2-7, with 9 bases matching TRBD2. Germline values: CDR1 SQVTM, CDR2 ANQGSEA. This CDR3 spans 13 amino acids. CDR3 sequence reads: CRGGGTSQHEQYF. CDR3 coding DNA: TGCCGCGGGGGGGGGACTAGCCAACACGAGCAGTACTTC.

This clonotype was observed at least ten times. The genes are TRBV12-3 or TRBV12-4 and TRBJ2-3; TRBD2 matches 11 bases. The CDR3 extends over 16 amino acids. The trim removed 6 bases at V and 1 base at J, leaving 6 bases unmatched. Here the CDR3 reads CASSPPGLAGTDTQYF. CDR3 DNA sequence: TGTGCCAGCAGCCCTCCGGGACTAGCGGGCACAGATACGCAGTATTTT.

A remark on this clonotype: A read error is possible here, since a much larger clone lies one base away. The rearrangement uses TRBV7-9 and TRBJ2-7; 8 positions match TRBD2. This CDR3 comprises 14 residues. Looked up from germline, CDR1 is SEHNR and CDR2 is FQNEAQ (reference sequence). J was trimmed by 9 bases and V by 3 bases; bases with no gene match: 10. CDR3 DNA: TGTGCCAGCAGCTTGGTCGGGGGGGCCCACGCGCAGTACTTC. This codes for CASSLVGGAHAQYF.

The gene calls are TRBV5-6 and TRBJ2-7; D is unclear. Germline V gene lookup returns CDR1 SGHDT and CDR2 YYEEEE. The ends were cut back, 0 bases at V and 0 bases at J, with 13 bases in the middle. CDR3 size: 16 residues. The CDR3 DNA sequence: TGTGCCAGCAGCTTGGATTCTTACGGCAGCTCCTACGAGCAGTACTTC. It yields the protein CASSLDSYGSSYEQYF.